This is a list of T cell receptor beta chains from one sample in a study of T cell responses to AZD1222 COVID-19 vaccine. Here immunoSEQ multiplex PCR was the method, and the copy in TCRdb shows in-frame clones only, minus some. The repertoire includes 150,000 to 200,000 clones, approximately 86% of them detected once, and around 2.6% sits in the top ten. The input for sequencing was peripheral blood, taken on day 0 of AZD1222 vaccination. These receptor sequences come from an adult in good health. Each CDR3 is given with its conserved first and last residue. A D gene is named only where the DNA matches it firmly. Clone size is stated in some rows and not others, as once, few, many or a class when expanded.

length	V	J	D	size	CDR3	DNA
15	TRBV6-5	TRBJ2-6	TRBD1	-	CASSDTGAGANVPTF	TGTGCCAGCAGCGATACAGGGGCTGGGGCCAACGTCCCGACTTTC
15	TRBV28	TRBJ2-7	-	-	CASSYTYEGSGEQYF	TGTGCCAGCAGTTACACTTATGAGGGTTCGGGCGAGCAGTACTTC
16	TRBV7-2	TRBJ2-1	TRBD2	-	CASSPSAGTSAHEQFF	TGTGCCAGCAGCCCTAGCGCCGGGACTAGCGCCCATGAGCAGTTCTTC
15	TRBV9	TRBJ2-3	TRBD2	-	CASSPIPGGTDTQYF	TGTGCCAGCAGCCCCATCCCGGGGGGGACAGATACGCAGTATTTT
15	TRBV6-1	TRBJ2-1	TRBD2	few	CASSEMGLENNEQFF	TGTGCCAGCAGTGAAATGGGACTAGAGAACAATGAGCAGTTCTTC
15	TRBV2	TRBJ2-1	TRBD2	-	CASSGGGRTYNEQFF	TGTGCCAGCAGTGGGGGCGGGAGGACCTACAATGAGCAGTTCTTC
15	TRBV5-1	TRBJ1-3	-	-	CASSRGSGDGNTIYF	TGCGCCAGCTCTCGGGGGTCCGGAGATGGAAACACCATATATTTT
14	TRBV5-1	TRBJ1-4	-	-	CASSSSGRLEKLFF	TGCGCCAGCAGCTCATCCGGACGGCTTGAAAAACTGTTTTTT
12	TRBV18	TRBJ2-7	-	-	CASSPETYEQYF	TGTGCCAGCTCACCAGAGACCTACGAGCAGTACTTC
15	TRBV6-6	TRBJ2-3	-	-	CASSSRQASLDTQYF	TGTGCCAGCAGTTCGCGGCAGGCTAGCCTAGATACGCAGTATTTT
11	TRBV20-1	TRBJ2-4	-	-	CSAPQGNIQYF	TGCAGTGCTCCTCAGGGAAACATTCAGTACTTC
15	TRBV7-8	TRBJ1-1	-	-	CASSYRMDVNTEAFF	TGTGCCAGCAGCTACCGCATGGATGTGAACACTGAAGCTTTCTTT
13	TRBV19	TRBJ1-2	TRBD1	-	CASSWGQGNGYTF	TGTGCCAGTAGTTGGGGACAGGGTAATGGCTACACCTTC
15	TRBV6-1	TRBJ2-1	TRBD2	-	CASSEGTSGNNEQFF	TGTGCCAGCAGTGAGGGGACTAGCGGGAACAATGAGCAGTTCTTC
13	TRBV27	TRBJ2-1	-	-	CASSLFMGNEQFF	TGTGCCAGCAGTTTATTTATGGGGAATGAGCAGTTCTTC
14	TRBV27	TRBJ2-7	TRBD2	-	CASSRLAYSYEQYF	TGTGCCAGCAGCCGACTAGCGTACTCCTACGAGCAGTACTTC
14	TRBV30	TRBJ1-1	-	-	CAWSTPQGRTEAFF	TGTGCCTGGAGTACGCCGCAGGGGAGGACTGAAGCTTTCTTT
16	TRBV4-2	TRBJ1-1	TRBD1	once	CASSQGMGTGNTEAFF	TGTGCCAGCAGCCAAGGGATGGGGACAGGTAACACTGAAGCTTTCTTT
14	TRBV6-5	TRBJ2-1	-	-	CASSQFYPYNEQFF	TGTGCCAGCAGTCAGTTTTACCCCTACAATGAGCAGTTCTTC